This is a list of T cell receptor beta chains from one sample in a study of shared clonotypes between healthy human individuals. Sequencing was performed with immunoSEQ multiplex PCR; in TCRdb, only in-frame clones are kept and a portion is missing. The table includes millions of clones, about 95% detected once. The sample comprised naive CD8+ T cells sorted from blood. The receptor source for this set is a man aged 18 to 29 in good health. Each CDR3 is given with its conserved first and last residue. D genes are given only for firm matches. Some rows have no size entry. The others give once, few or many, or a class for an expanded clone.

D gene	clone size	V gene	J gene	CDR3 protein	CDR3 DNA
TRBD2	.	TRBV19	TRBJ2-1	CASSSLAGTNEQFF	TGTGCCAGTAGTAGTCTAGCGGGGACCAATGAGCAGTTCTTC
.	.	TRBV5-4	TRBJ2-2	CASAPPGQNTGELFF	TGTGCCAGCGCCCCTCCGGGACAGAACACCGGGGAGCTGTTTTTT
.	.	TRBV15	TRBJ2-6	CATSEIQAGESSGANVLTF	TGTGCCACCAGTGAGATACAGGCAGGGGAGTCTTCTGGGGCCAACGTCCTGACTTTC
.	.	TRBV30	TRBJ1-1	CAWSMGENTEAFF	TGTGCCTGGAGTATGGGAGAGAACACTGAAGCTTTCTTT
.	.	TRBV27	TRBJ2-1	CASSPRWGGQGYNEQFF	TGTGCCAGCAGTCCCCGGTGGGGGGGGCAAGGCTACAATGAGCAGTTCTTC
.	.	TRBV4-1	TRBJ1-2	CASSQVQRTNYGYTF	TGCGCCAGCAGCCAAGTACAGAGAACTAACTATGGCTACACCTTC
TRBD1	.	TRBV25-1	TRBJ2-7	CASSGTGATLYEQYF	TGTGCCAGCAGTGGAACAGGGGCCACCCTCTACGAGCAGTACTTC
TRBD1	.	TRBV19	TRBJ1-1	CASSILTGETEAFF	TGTGCCAGTAGTATTTTAACAGGGGAGACTGAAGCTTTCTTT
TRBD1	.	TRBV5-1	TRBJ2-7	CASGTGSYEQYF	TGCGCCAGCGGGACAGGATCCTACGAGCAGTACTTC
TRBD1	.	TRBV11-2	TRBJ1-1	CASSTGQGLTEAFF	TGTGCCAGCAGCACAGGACAGGGGCTAACTGAAGCTTTCTTT
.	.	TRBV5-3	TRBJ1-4	CARSLGWGATNEKLFF	TGTGCCAGAAGCTTGGGCTGGGGGGCTACTAATGAAAAACTGTTTTTT
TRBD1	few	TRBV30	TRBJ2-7	CAWSPGQGYEQYF	TGTGCCTGGAGTCCGGGACAGGGCTACGAGCAGTACTTC
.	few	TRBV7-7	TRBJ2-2	CASSLSTGGELFF	TGTGCTAGCAGCTTAAGTACAGGAGGGGAGCTGTTTTTT
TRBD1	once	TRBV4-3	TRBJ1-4	CASSPGQGTTNEKLFF	TGCGCCAGCAGCCCGGGACAGGGAACAACTAATGAAAAACTGTTTTTT
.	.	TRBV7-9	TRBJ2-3	CASSFGTTSTDTQYF	TGTGCCAGCAGCTTCGGAACCACTAGCACAGATACGCAGTATTTT
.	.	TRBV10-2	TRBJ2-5	CASSHPGETQYF	TGCGCCAGCAGTCACCCCGGGGAGACCCAGTACTTC
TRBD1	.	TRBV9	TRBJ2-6	CASSPFGQGAASGANVLTF	TGTGCCAGCAGCCCCTTCGGACAGGGGGCTGCCTCTGGGGCCAACGTCCTGACTTTC
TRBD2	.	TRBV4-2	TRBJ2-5	CASSQEAGGTQETQYF	TGTGCCAGCAGCCAAGAAGCGGGAGGGACTCAAGAGACCCAGTACTTC
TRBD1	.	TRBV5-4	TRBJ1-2	CASSLAVGQGYYGYTF	TGTGCCAGCAGCTTGGCAGTCGGACAGGGGTACTATGGCTACACCTTC
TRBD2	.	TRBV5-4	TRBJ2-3	CASSAPSGGPSTDTQYF	TGTGCCAGCAGCGCCCCTAGCGGGGGACCCAGCACAGATACGCAGTATTTT
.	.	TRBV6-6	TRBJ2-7	CASSYGGDNFYEQYF	TGTGCCAGCAGTTACGGAGGGGACAACTTTTACGAGCAGTACTTC
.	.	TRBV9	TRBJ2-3	CASSVGVSGPPTDTQYF	TGTGCCAGCAGCGTTGGGGTGTCGGGACCGCCCACAGATACGCAGTATTTT
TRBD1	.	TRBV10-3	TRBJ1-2	CAISGVPGQGDEGYTF	TGTGCCATCAGTGGCGTCCCGGGACAGGGGGACGAAGGCTACACCTTC
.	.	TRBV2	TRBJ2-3	CASKKVADTQYF	TGTGCCAGCAAGAAGGTAGCAGATACGCAGTATTTT
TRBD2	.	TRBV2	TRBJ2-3	CASRVLAASTDTQYF	TGTGCCAGCAGGGTACTAGCGGCTAGCACAGATACGCAGTATTTT
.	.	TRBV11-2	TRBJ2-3	CASSPLWDQADTQYF	TGTGCCAGCAGCCCCCTCTGGGACCAGGCAGATACGCAGTATTTT
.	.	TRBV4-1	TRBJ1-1	CASSQDPPEGGNTEAFF	TGCGCCAGCAGCCAAGATCCCCCCGAAGGAGGGAACACTGAAGCTTTCTTT
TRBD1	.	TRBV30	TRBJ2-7	CAWSVQTGWEQYF	TGTGCCTGGAGTGTACAGACAGGGTGGGAGCAGTACTTC
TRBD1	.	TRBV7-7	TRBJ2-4	CASSWGTGVSKNIQYF	TGTGCTAGCAGCTGGGGGACAGGGGTATCCAAAAACATTCAGTACTTC
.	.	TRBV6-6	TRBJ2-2	CASSYTTFLGELFF	TGTGCCAGCAGTTATACGACTTTCTTGGGGGAGCTGTTTTTT
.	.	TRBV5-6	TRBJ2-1	CASSRVRDIGVNEQFF	TGTGCCAGCAGCCGAGTACGGGACATAGGGGTCAATGAGCAGTTCTTC
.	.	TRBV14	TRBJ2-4	CASSHGLAKNIQYF	TGTGCCAGCAGCCACGGCCTAGCCAAAAACATTCAGTACTTC
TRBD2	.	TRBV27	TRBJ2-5	CASRSGTSGREETQYF	TGTGCCAGCAGGTCCGGGACTAGCGGGAGGGAAGAGACCCAGTACTTC
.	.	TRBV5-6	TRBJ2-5	CASSFGGETQYF	TGTGCCAGCAGCTTCGGCGGGGAGACCCAGTACTTC
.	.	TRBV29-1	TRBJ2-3	CSVEVAIVVVRADTDTQYF	TGCAGCGTTGAAGTCGCGATCGTGGTAGTCAGGGCGGACACAGATACGCAGTATTTT
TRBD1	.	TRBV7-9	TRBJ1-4	CASSAGQGAEKLFF	TGTGCCAGCAGTGCCGGACAGGGAGCAGAAAAACTGTTTTTT
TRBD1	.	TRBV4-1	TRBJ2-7	CASSQRDRGYEQYF	TGCGCCAGCAGCCAACGGGACAGGGGCTACGAGCAGTACTTC
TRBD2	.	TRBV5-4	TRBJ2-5	CASSFRASGFQETQYF	TGTGCCAGCAGCTTTCGGGCTAGCGGGTTTCAAGAGACCCAGTACTTC
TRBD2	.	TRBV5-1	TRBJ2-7	CASSPLAGGYEQYF	TGCGCCAGCAGCCCCCTAGCGGGAGGGTACGAGCAGTACTTC
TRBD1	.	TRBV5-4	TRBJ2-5	CASSLGPGGMQETQYF	TGTGCCAGCAGCTTAGGGCCAGGGGGCATGCAAGAGACCCAGTACTTC
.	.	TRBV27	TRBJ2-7	CASSPSPYEQYF	TGTGCCAGCAGTCCCTCCCCCTACGAGCAGTACTTC
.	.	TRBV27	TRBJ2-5	CASSFGRKQETQYF	TGTGCCAGCAGTTTTGGACGGAAGCAAGAGACCCAGTACTTC
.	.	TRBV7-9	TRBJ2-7	CASSFEALDEQYF	TGTGCCAGCAGCTTCGAGGCTTTGGACGAGCAGTACTTC
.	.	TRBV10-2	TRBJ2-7	CASSQTFYEQYF	TGCGCCAGCAGCCAGACTTTTTACGAGCAGTACTTC
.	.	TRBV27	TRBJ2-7	CASSFGDTSYEQYF	TGTGCCAGCAGTTTTGGGGATACCTCCTACGAGCAGTACTTC
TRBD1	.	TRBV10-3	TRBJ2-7	CAITALGQGDEQYF	TGTGCCATCACCGCGCTCGGACAGGGCGACGAGCAGTACTTC
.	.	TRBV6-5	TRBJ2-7	CASSYSAGDVYEQYF	TGTGCCAGCAGTTACTCCGCAGGGGATGTTTACGAGCAGTACTTC